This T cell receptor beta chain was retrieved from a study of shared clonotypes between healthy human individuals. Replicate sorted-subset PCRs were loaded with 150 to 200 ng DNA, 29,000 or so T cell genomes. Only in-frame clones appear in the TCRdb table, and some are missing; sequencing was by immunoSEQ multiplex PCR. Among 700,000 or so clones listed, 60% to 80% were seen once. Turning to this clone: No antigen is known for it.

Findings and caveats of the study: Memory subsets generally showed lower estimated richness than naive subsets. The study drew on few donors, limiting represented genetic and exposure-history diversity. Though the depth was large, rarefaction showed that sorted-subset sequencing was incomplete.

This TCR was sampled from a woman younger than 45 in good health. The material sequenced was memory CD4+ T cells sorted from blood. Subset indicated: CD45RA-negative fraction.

The CDR3 is CASSLAAGGGRPTGELFF. CDR3 in DNA: TGCGCCAGCAGCTTGGCTGCCGGGGGCGGGAGACCCACCGGGGAGCTGTTTTTT. The chain is built from TRBV5-1 and TRBJ2-2; maybe TRBD2 (7 bases). This CDR3 comprises 18 residues. V shed 0 bases and J shed 4 bases, with 19 bases lying between them. CDR1 is SGHRS, CDR2 YFSETQ, per germline.